This T cell receptor beta chain was profiled in a study of cytotoxic CD8 clonotypes in ibrutinib-treated CLL. This clone was detected once. V was cut by 2 bases and J by 4 bases, with 6 bases left in between. Germline CDR1 reads MGHRA; CDR2 reads YSYEKL. The CDR3 covers 12 residues. Generated by immunoSEQ multiplex PCR, the TCRdb table keeps only in-frame clones and is missing some. The sample yields about 84,000 clones, about 86% seen once. The sequence came from a human donor with chronic lymphocytic leukemia. This material consisted of PBMCs, taken before ibrutinib treatment. The gene calls are TRBV4-1 and TRBJ2-7, with D possibly TRBD2 on 6 matching bases. The CDR3 reads CASSQSGYEQYF. The DNA of the CDR3 is TGCGCCAGCAGCCAAAGCGGGTACGAGCAGTACTTC.